The clone carrying this TCR beta chain was recorded at least ten times. Assay: immunoSEQ multiplex PCR; the TCRdb copy retains only in-frame clones and omits some. The sample yields 42,000 or so clones, without any singletons. V gave up 0 bases and J gave up 2 bases, with 16 bases separating them. Germline V lookup: CDR1 SGHTS, CDR2 YDEGEE. The CDR3 is made up of 17 amino acids. The record originates from a study of T cells after posttransplantation cyclophosphamide. Sequenced sample: PBMCs. V and J are TRBV5-8 and TRBJ2-3; D is unclear. This receptor was taken from a woman aged 50 to 65 in good health and a related stem cell transplant donor. Here the CDR3 reads CASSLAFDSQVTDTQYF. In nucleotides, the CDR3 is TGTGCCAGCAGCTTGGCCTTCGATTCTCAGGTCACAGATACGCAGTATTTT.